The 16 T cell receptor beta chains below all came from one sample that was sequenced in a study of OX40 agonist ivuxolimab in advanced cancers. Data came from immunoSEQ multiplex PCR; TCRdb stores just in-frame clones and leaves some out. The data hold more than 65,000 clones, with around 84% observed a single time. The sample in question was CD4+ or CD8+ T cells sorted from blood, obtained in a trial of the OX40 agonist ivuxolimab. The receptor set was obtained from an adult with an advanced solid tumor such as melanoma, head and neck, liver or kidney cancer.

This rearrangement joins TRBV30 to TRBJ2-6; D is unresolved. The CDR3 extends over 15 amino acids. Germline lookup yields CDR1 GTSNPN and CDR2 SVGIG (reference sequence). The V gene lost 2 bases and the J gene lost 2 bases, with 10 bases spanning the gap. CDR3 bases: TGTGCCTGGAGTCCTAAGAGGCCTGGGGCCAACGTCCTGACTTTC. It specifies CAWSPKRPGANVLTF.

The rearrangement joins TRBV14 to TRBJ1-1; D is uncertain. The CDR3 covers 16 residues. Per the germline V gene, CDR1 is SGHDN and CDR2 is FVKESK. The V end lost 2 bases, the J end lost 1 base, and 14 bases lay between the germline ends. The CDR3 bases are TGTGCCAGCAGCCAAAGAAGAAGGGCGGAGAACACTGAAGCTTTCTTT. It translates to CASSQRRRAENTEAFF.

The V call is TRBV10-3, the J call TRBJ1-1; possible D gene TRBD1, 6 bases. The CDR3 length is 14 residues. The V gene lost 4 bases and the J gene lost 3 bases, with 12 bases spanning the gap. CDR1 is ENHRY, CDR2 SYGVKD, per germline. This chain's CDR3 is CAISALDSDTEAFF. The CDR3 DNA sequence: TGTGCCATCAGTGCTTTGGACAGCGACACTGAAGCTTTCTTT.

CDR3 in DNA: TGTGCCACCTCAGGGGTAATCGGCACAGATACGCAGTATTTT. It codes for CATSGVIGTDTQYF. The V and J genes are TRBV25-1 and TRBJ2-3; tentatively, D is TRBD1 (6 bases). Between the trimmed V and J ends, which lost 10 bases and 1 base, there was a span of 15 bases. The CDR3 is made up of 14 amino acids. Germline CDR1 is MGHDK and CDR2 is SYGVNS. The full variable domain, completed using reference TRBV25-1 and TRBJ2-3, is EADIYQTPRYLVIGTGKKITLECSQTMGHDKMYWYQQDPGMELHLIHYSYGVNSTEKGDLSSESTVSRIRTEHFPLTLESARPSHTSQYLCATSGVIGTDTQYFGPGTRLTVL.

This clone was seen only a few times. This CDR3 is CASSPGGGNTEAFF. The CDR3 DNA reads as TGTGCCAGCAGCCCCGGCGGGGGGAACACTGAAGCTTTCTTT. The rearrangement joins TRBV9 to TRBJ1-1, with D possibly being TRBD1 (5 bases). The germline CDR1 and CDR2 sequences are SGDLS and YYNGEE. The CDR3 totals 14 residues. V dropped 4 bases and J dropped 1 base, with 11 bases sitting between them.

This chain joins TRBV21-1 and TRBJ1-6; the D segment call TRBD1 is taken from the table without a DNA check. TRBV21-1 corresponds to a pseudogene. This CDR3 is 15 amino acids long. The CDR3 sequence: CASSSEFRADSPLHF. In nucleotides, the CDR3 is TGTGCCAGCAGCTCGGAATTCAGGGCGGATTCACCCCTCCACTTT.

The chain is built from TRBV5-4 and TRBJ2-5; D not resolved. The CDR3 is made up of 13 amino acids. V dropped 1 base and J dropped 3 bases, with 7 bases sitting between them. CDR1 and CDR2 (germline): SGHNT, YYREEE (reference sequence). CDR3 bases: TGTGCCAGCAGCTTGACGCAGGAAGAGACCCAGTACTTC. Encoded protein: CASSLTQEETQYF.

The chain carries TRBV5-1 and TRBJ1-4; D unclear. V was pared by 0 bases and J by 8 bases, with 14 bases between. Germline CDR1 reads SGHRS; CDR2 reads YFSETQ. CDR3 length: 15 amino acids. The CDR3 DNA reads as TGCGCCAGCAGCTTGGGAGACCAATCAACAGAAAAACTGTTTTTT. It yields the protein CASSLGDQSTEKLFF.

The chain carries TRBV19 and TRBJ2-7; 12 positions match TRBD1. Trimming removed 2 bases from V and 5 bases from J; junction bases left unmatched: 10. This CDR3 contains 17 residues. Per the germline V gene, CDR1 is LNHDA and CDR2 is SQIVND (reference sequence). CDR3 DNA: TGTGCCAGTAGTATAAGATCGGGGACAGGGGGCGGCCACGAGCAGTACTTC. It translates to CASSIRSGTGGGHEQYF.

This chain links TRBV28 with TRBJ2-4; 7 bases align to TRBD1. Germline CDR1 is MDHEN and CDR2 is SYDVKM. V lost 5 bases, J lost 0 bases, and 7 bases stayed unmatched. The CDR3 totals 16 residues. For the CDR3, the DNA is TGTGCCAGCAGTCAAAACAGGGGAATAGCCAAAAACATTCAGTACTTC. As protein: CASSQNRGIAKNIQYF. Using reference TRBV28 and TRBJ2-4 for the parts outside the CDR3, the full variable domain is DVKVTQSSRYLVKRTGEKVFLECVQDMDHENMFWYRQDPGLGLRLIYFSYDVKMKEKGDIPEGYSVSREKKERFSLILESASTNQTSMYLCASSQNRGIAKNIQYFGAGTRLSVL.

This clone occurred once. The V call is TRBV19, the J call TRBJ2-3, with D perhaps given as TRBD1 or TRBD2 (5 bases each). The germline gives CDR1 LNHDA, CDR2 SQIVND (reference sequence). The CDR3 is 14 residues long. Trimming stripped 9 bases from V and 3 bases from J, with 16 bases between. The CDR3 coding sequence is TGTGCCAGCTGGGACGGCCTTTCGACAGATACGCAGTATTTT. This sequence encodes CASWDGLSTDTQYF.

The chain uses TRBV2 and TRBJ2-7, with 9 nucleotides matching TRBD1. With 3 bases clipped from V and 4 bases from J, the junction kept 7 bases outside the gene matches. Germline values: CDR1 SNHLY, CDR2 FYNNEI. The CDR3 is 15 residues long. The DNA for the CDR3 is TGTGCCAGCAGTGATGGGACAGGGATTCGATACGAGCAGTACTTC. Translated, it gives CASSDGTGIRYEQYF. Together with reference TRBV2 and TRBJ2-7, the CDR3 gives the full variable domain: EPEVTQTPSHQVTQMGQEVILRCVPISNHLYFYWYRQILGQKVEFLVSFYNNEISEKSEIFDDQFSVERPDGSNFTLKIRSTKLEDSAMYFCASSDGTGIRYEQYFGPGTRLTVT.

The genes are TRBV5-1 and TRBJ2-3; D gene uncertain. V was cut by 2 bases and J by 2 bases, with 9 bases left in between. Looked up from germline, CDR1 is SGHRS and CDR2 is YFSETQ. The CDR3 has 14 residues. Here the CDR3 DNA reads TGCGCCAGCAGCTTTGGTTGGGCCACAGATACGCAGTATTTT. Amino acids: CASSFGWATDTQYF.

J is TRBJ2-1 and V is TRBV28; tentatively, D is TRBD2 (7 bases). Looked up from germline, CDR1 is MDHEN and CDR2 is SYDVKM. V lost 6 bases and J lost 4, with 16 bases in between. This CDR3 comprises 15 residues. As DNA, the CDR3 is TGTGCCAGCAGGATTCCAGGGGAGGGTTACAATGAGCAGTTCTTC. Protein product: CASRIPGEGYNEQFF.

The rearrangement joins TRBV6-6 to TRBJ2-5, with 11 bases that match TRBD1. Germline-derived CDR1 and CDR2 are MNHNY and SVGAGI (reference sequence). Losses at the gene ends were 6 bases for V and 1 base for J; bases not matched to a gene: 4. The CDR3 covers 15 residues. The CDR3 sequence: CASRDGTGGQETQYF. The CDR3 DNA is TGTGCCAGCAGAGATGGGACAGGGGGCCAAGAGACCCAGTACTTC.

The V and J genes are TRBV21-1 and TRBJ1-1. TRBV21-1 is a listed pseudogene. This CDR3 is 17 amino acids long. CDR3: CASSKAGSPPKVTEAFF. The CDR3 bases are TGTGCCAGCAGCAAAGCCGGTTCACCGCCTAAGGTCACTGAAGCTTTCTTT.